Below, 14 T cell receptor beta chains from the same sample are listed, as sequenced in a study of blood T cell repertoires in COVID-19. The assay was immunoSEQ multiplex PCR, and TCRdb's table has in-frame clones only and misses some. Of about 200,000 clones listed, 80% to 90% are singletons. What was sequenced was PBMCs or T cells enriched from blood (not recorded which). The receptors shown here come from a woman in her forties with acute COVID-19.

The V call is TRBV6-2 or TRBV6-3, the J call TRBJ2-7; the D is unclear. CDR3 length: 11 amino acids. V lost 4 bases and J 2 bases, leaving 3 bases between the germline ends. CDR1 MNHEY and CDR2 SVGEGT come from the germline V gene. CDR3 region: CASSSTYEQYF. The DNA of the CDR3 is TGTGCCAGCAGTTCCACCTACGAGCAGTACTTC.

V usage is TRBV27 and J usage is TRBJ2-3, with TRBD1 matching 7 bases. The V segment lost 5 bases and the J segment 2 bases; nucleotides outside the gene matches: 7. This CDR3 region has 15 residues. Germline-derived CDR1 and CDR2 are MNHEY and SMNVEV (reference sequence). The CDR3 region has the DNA TGTGCCAGCAGTCCCGGGACAGTGGTCACAGATACGCAGTATTTT. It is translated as CASSPGTVVTDTQYF.

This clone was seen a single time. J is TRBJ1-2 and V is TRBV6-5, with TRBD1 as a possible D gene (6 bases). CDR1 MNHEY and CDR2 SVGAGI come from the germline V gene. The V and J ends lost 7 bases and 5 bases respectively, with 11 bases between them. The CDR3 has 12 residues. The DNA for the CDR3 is TGTGCCAGCACCTTAAGGGGGTATGGCTACACCTTC. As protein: CASTLRGYGYTF.

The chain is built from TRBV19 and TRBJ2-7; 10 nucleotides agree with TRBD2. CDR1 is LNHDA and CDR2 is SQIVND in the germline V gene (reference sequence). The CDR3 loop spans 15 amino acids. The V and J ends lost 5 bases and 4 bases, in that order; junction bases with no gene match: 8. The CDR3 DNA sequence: TGTGCCAGTAGTCTCGCTAGCGGGAGAGGATACGAGCAGTACTTC. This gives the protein CASSLASGRGYEQYF.

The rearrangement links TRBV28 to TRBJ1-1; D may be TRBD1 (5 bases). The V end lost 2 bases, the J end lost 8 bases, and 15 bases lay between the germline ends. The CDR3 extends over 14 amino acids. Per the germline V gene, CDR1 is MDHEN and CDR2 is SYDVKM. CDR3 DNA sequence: TGTGCCAGCAGTTTAACGACCGGACATATGGAAGCTTTCTTT. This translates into CASSLTTGHMEAFF.

CDR3 protein: CASSTGRGSGRVRNEQFF. The CDR3 nucleotides are TGTGCCAGTAGTACCGGCAGGGGGAGCGGGAGGGTGCGAAATGAGCAGTTCTTC. The rearrangement joins TRBV19 to TRBJ2-1; 10 nucleotides align to TRBD2. V was clipped by 4 bases and J by 7 bases; unmatched bases: 16. The V gene's germline CDR1 is LNHDA and CDR2 SQIVND (reference sequence). The CDR3 runs to 18 residues.

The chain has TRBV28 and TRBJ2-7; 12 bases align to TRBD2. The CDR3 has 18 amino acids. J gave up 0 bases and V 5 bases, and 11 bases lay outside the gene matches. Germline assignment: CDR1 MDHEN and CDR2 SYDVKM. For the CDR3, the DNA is TGTGCCAGCAGTATCACTAGCGGGAGGACGCTAACCTCCTACGAGCAGTACTTC. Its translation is CASSITSGRTLTSYEQYF.

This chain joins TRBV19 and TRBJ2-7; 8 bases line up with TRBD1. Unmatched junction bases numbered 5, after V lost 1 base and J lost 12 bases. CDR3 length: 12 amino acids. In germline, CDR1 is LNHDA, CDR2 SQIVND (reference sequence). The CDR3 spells CASSIGTGMLYF. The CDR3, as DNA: TGTGCCAGTAGTATAGGGACAGGGATGCTGTACTTC.

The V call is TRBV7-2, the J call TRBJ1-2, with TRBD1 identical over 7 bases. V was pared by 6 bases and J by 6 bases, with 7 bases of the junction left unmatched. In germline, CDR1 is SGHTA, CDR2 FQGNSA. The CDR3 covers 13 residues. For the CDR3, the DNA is TGTGCCAGCAGGCGTATCAGGGGGGATGGCTACACCTTC. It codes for CASRRIRGDGYTF.

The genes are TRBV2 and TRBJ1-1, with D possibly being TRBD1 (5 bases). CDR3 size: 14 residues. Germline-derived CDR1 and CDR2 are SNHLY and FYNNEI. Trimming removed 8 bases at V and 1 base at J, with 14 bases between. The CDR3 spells CASPARGRNTEAFF. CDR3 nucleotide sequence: TGTGCCAGCCCCGCAAGGGGTCGGAACACTGAAGCTTTCTTT.

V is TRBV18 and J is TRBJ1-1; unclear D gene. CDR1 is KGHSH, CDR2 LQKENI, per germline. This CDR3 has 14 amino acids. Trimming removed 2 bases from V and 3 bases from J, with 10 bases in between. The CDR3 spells CASSPFSADTEAFF. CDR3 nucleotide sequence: TGTGCCAGCTCACCATTCTCGGCGGACACTGAAGCTTTCTTT.

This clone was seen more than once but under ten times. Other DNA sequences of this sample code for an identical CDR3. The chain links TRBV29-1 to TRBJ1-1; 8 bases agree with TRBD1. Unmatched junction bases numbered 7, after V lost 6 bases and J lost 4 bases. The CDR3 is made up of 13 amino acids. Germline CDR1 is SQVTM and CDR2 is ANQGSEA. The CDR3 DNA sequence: TGCAGCGTCGGTCAGGGGGCAGGCACTGAAGCTTTCTTT. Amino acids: CSVGQGAGTEAFF. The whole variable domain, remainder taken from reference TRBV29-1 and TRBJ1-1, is SAVISQKPSRDICQRGTSLTIQCQVDSQVTMMFWYRQQPGQSLTLIATANQGSEATYESGFVIDKFPISRPNLTFSTLTVSNMSPEDSSIYLCSVGQGAGTEAFFGQGTRLTVV.

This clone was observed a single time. CDR3 protein: CSVAEQGYQPQHF. The DNA of the CDR3 is TGCAGCGTTGCTGAGCAGGGCTATCAGCCCCAGCATTTT. The rearrangement uses TRBV29-1 and TRBJ1-5; D is perhaps TRBD1 (5 bases). CDR3 length equals 13 residues. In germline, CDR1 is SQVTM, CDR2 ANQGSEA. Deletions cut 4 bases from V and 5 bases from J, with 12 bases between.

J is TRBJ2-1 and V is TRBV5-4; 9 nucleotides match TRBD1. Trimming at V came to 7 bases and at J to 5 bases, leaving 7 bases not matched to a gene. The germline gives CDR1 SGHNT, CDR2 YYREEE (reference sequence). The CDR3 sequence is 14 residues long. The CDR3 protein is CASVPGQGNNEQFF. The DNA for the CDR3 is TGTGCCAGCGTCCCGGGACAGGGAAACAATGAGCAGTTCTTC.